The clone carrying this T cell receptor (beta chain) was detected ten times or more. Its matching antigen is unknown. The data originate from a study of CD8+CD57+ T cells in acquired aplastic anemia. Study information: Sorted CD4+ and CD8+ cells yielded around 3.2 ug of DNA on average.

CDR1 is LNHDA and CDR2 is SQIVND in the germline V gene (reference sequence). The CDR3 spans 14 residues. V trimming: 7 bases; J trimming: 6 bases; junction bases outside the gene matches: 5. Sequencing was done on patients that had shown CD8+CD57+ cell expansion by flow cytometry. Genomic DNA provided the template from which TCR beta VDJ and CDR3 profiles were obtained. TCRdb recomputed calls from the reads with MiXCR, one row per CDR3 protein. This table has around 500,000 distinct CDR3 sequences, around 32% appearing once. General observations from the study: Controls did not differ significantly from patients in CD8+ Simpson's diversity.

Sequencing input: sorted CD4+, CD8+, or CD8+CD57+ T cells (not recorded which) from PBMCs. The sequence derives from a human donor with aplastic anemia. This chain joins TRBV19 and TRBJ1-5; 11 bases fit TRBD1. The DNA for the CDR3 is TGTGCCAGTAACCGGGACAGGGGGGGTCAGCCCCAGCATTTT. It yields the protein CASNRDRGGQPQHF.